The source of this T cell receptor beta chain is a study of blood T cells in healthy people across ages. Study-level points and caveats: Significant beta diversity loss was already apparent by age about 39, declining roughly linearly.

The authors ran a second PCR of roughly 6 to 12 cycles using a sample-barcoded 5' primer and a J-beta primer mix. TCRdb fed the 5' RACE reads into MiXCR, producing one record per CDR3 protein. The sample comprises roughly 830,000 distinct CDR3 sequences, around two thirds of which are singletons, and roughly 26% rests with the top ten. Notes on this clonotype: Its matching antigen is unknown.

Donor samples were obtained from healthy Caucasian individuals from Russia, aged about 6 to 90. CDR1 and CDR2 (germline): LGHNA, YSLEER. Unmatched junction bases numbered 4, after V lost 0 bases and J lost 2 bases. The CDR3 runs to 16 residues. The TCR sequence derives from a man in his thirties or forties in good health. The V and J genes are TRBV4-3 and TRBJ2-1; 7 bases line up with TRBD1. Sample: blood. The CDR3 loop reads CASSQDWTGAYNEQFF. The CDR3 region has the DNA TGCGCCAGCAGCCAAGACTGGACAGGAGCCTACAATGAGCAGTTCTTC.